This T cell receptor (beta chain) came from a study of blood T cells in healthy people across ages. Researchers collected around 10 milliliters of peripheral blood from every single donor. The amount of total RNA extracted per sample was at least 5.5 micrograms. Germline assignment: CDR1 DFQATT and CDR2 SNEGSKA (reference sequence). This CDR3 comprises 13 residues. A J-beta primer mix and a sample-barcoded 5' primer were used in a second PCR of roughly 6 to 12 cycles. TCRdb processed the 5' RACE reads anew with MiXCR; each CDR3 protein has one entry. In the table there are 750,000 to 1,000,000 distinct CDR3 sequences, 25% to 35% of which are singletons. These data were also filed under a second study, of T cells of mothers and their children. From that second work: Researchers report slightly higher, though non-significant, overlap in related mother-child pairs than in unrelated pairs. Across the analysis, no persistent microchimeric T cell clones were detected.

The source of this sequence is a woman in her forties in good health. The V call is TRBV20-1, the J call TRBJ1-6, with D possibly matching TRBD1 (6 bases). The specimen was blood. In DNA form, the CDR3 reads TGCATGGGAGGGGGCTCCTATAATTCACCCCTCCACTTT. It encodes CMGGGSYNSPLHF.